This T cell receptor beta chain derives from a study of blood T cell repertoires in COVID-19. Study-level information: Sites across the United States, Italy and Spain contributed samples from acute and convalescent COVID-19. PBMCs, B-cell-depleted T cells, or T cells provided the cDNA or gDNA that made up the material.

The CDR3 contains 15 residues. The V end was cut by 4 bases, the J end by 1 base, with 13 bases between. The germline V gene has CDR1 SNHLY and CDR2 FYNNEI. As processed by the authors: Reference gene primer amplification yielded estimated nucleated cell counts. Some clones are missing from TCRdb's copy, which holds only in-frame ones; the method was immunoSEQ multiplex PCR. V and J calls and clone size are given by that table; D and trimming were obtained from the DNA. Counted here are roughly 250,000 clones, about nine tenths occurring once; the ten biggest clones make up 3% to 4.5%. The sequencing input was peripheral blood. The chain uses TRBV2 and TRBJ1-1; a possible D gene is TRBD1 (6 bases). This receptor was taken from a woman aged 40 to 50 with acute or convalescent COVID-19. In nucleotides, the CDR3 is TGTGCCAGCAGTGGCTTGGACAGAAGGAACACTGAAGCTTTCTTT. It specifies CASSGLDRRNTEAFF.